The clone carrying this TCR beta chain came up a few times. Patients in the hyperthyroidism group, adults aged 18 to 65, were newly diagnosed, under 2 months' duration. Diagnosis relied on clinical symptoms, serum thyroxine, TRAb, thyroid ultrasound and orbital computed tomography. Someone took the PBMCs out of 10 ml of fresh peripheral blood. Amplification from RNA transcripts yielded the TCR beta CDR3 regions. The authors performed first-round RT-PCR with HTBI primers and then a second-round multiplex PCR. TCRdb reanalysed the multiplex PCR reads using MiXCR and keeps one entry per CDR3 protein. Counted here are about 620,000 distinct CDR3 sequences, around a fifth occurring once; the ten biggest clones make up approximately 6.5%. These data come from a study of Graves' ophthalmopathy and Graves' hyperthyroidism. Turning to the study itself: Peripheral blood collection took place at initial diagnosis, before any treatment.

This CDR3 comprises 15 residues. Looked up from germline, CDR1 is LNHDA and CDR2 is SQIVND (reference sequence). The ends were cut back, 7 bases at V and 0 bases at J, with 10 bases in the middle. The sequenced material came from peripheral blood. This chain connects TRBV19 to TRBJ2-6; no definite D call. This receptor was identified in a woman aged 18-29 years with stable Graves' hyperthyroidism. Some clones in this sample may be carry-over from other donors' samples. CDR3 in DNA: TGTGCCAGTATACTCACAAACTCTGGGGCCAACGTCCTGACTTTC. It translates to CASILTNSGANVLTF.